This T cell receptor beta chain was found in a study of Tregs in tolerant kidney transplant recipients. Study summary: Sorting of CD4+CD25+CD127- cells followed approximately three-day belatacept mixed lymphocyte reactions, sometimes with roughly five-day graft donor restimulation. Sorting used antibodies to exclude donor cells. Points from the study as a whole: This study did not directly address biological reproducibility. The small number of patients limits these findings pending further validation.

This CDR3 spans 14 amino acids. Trimming pared 5 bases from V and 2 bases from J, leaving 13 bases between. CDR1 is MNHEY, CDR2 SVGAGI, per germline. For this clone: The target antigen is unknown.

The protocol was immunoSEQ multiplex PCR, while the TCRdb copy is restricted to in-frame clones and leaves out a portion. The table shows more than 25,000 clones, with over 65% occurring only once. Input material: Tregs from blood cultured with allogeneic cells. This rearrangement joins TRBV6-5 to TRBJ2-7, with D tentatively TRBD2 (6 bases). This sequence was found in a human donor in good health. The chain's CDR3 is CASSEGRFPYEQYF. CDR3 nucleotide sequence: TGTGCCAGCAGTGAAGGGAGGTTCCCCTACGAGCAGTACTTC.